Listed below are T cell receptor beta chains from one sample, sequenced in a study of regulatory T cells in long-lasting Graves disease. TCRdb re-called the multiplex PCR reads with MiXCR, one entry per CDR3 protein. The profile shows 300,000 to 400,000 distinct CDR3 sequences, about 14% of them singletons. Sample: peripheral blood mononuclear cells (PBMCs), taken at new diagnosis, from a patient treated with antithyroid drugs. The receptors were sampled from a female donor with Graves disease. CDR3s include the opening cysteine and the closing phenylalanine or tryptophan. The D gene is left open where the match is weak. Some rows mark clone size as missing; the rest say once, few, many or name a class of expanded clone.

clone_size | j_call | cdr3_length | d_call | v_call | cdr3_nt | cdr3_aa
- | TRBJ1-5 | 14 | TRBD1 | TRBV12-5 | TGTGCTAGTGGTTTAGACAGGGTGAAGCAGCCCCAGCATTTT | CASGLDRVKQPQHF
many | TRBJ1-1 | 14 | - | TRBV27 | TGTGCCAGCACCCCCTCGGGGTCCCCCCTAACAGCTTTCTTT | CASTPSGSPLTAFF
many | TRBJ2-7 | 11 | - | TRBV7-9 | TGTGCCAGCAGCTTATTGTCGCGGCAGTACTTC | CASSLLSRQYF
many | TRBJ2-2 | 21 | - | TRBV11-2 | TGTGCCAGCAGCCCAGGAGATCTTTCAGTCTCGGAGGGAACTAACACCGGGGAGCTGTTTTTT | CASSPGDLSVSEGTNTGELFF
many | TRBJ2-7 | 14 | TRBD1 | TRBV30 | TGTGCCTGGAGTCCCCGCTCAGGGGGCAGCGAGCAGTACTTC | CAWSPRSGGSEQYF
- | TRBJ2-7 | 14 | - | TRBV4-1 | TGCGCCAGCAGCCAAGGTACAATAAAATACGAGCAGTACTTC | CASSQGTIKYEQYF
many | TRBJ1-1 | 14 | TRBD1 | TRBV27 | TGTGCCAGCAGTCCCTGGACAGGGTCCACTGAAGCTTTCTTT | CASSPWTGSTEAFF
- | TRBJ1-1 | 13 | - | TRBV10-3 | TGTGCCATCGGCCGGGGGGAGAACACTGAAGCTTTCTTT | CAIGRGENTEAFF
many | TRBJ2-2 | 16 | TRBD1 | TRBV10-3 | TGTGCCATCAGCAGGACAGGGCACGCGAACACCGGGGAGCTGTTTTTT | CAISRTGHANTGELFF
few | TRBJ2-5 | 15 | - | TRBV9 | TGTGCCAGCAGCGTAGAGGGGACGGTCCAAGAGACCCAGTACTTC | CASSVEGTVQETQYF
many | TRBJ1-2 | 13 | - | TRBV7-2 | TGTGCCAGCAGCACCCCACGACAGTATGGCTACACCTTC | CASSTPRQYGYTF
many | TRBJ1-5 | 18 | - | TRBV12-5 | TGTGCTAGTGGTTTGGTACTAGGTAGGGACCGGCGCAATCAGCCCCAGCATTTT | CASGLVLGRDRRNQPQHF
few | TRBJ1-1 | 17 | - | TRBV12-3/TRBV12-4 | TGTGCCAGCAGTTCCCCGACCCCCACAGGTCGGAACACTGAAGCTTTCTTT | CASSSPTPTGRNTEAFF
- | TRBJ1-2 | 14 | TRBD1 | TRBV7-9 | TGTGCCAGCAGCTTAGCTGGAGGGGGCAATGGCTACACCTTC | CASSLAGGGNGYTF
many | TRBJ2-3 | 13 | - | TRBV29-1 | TGCAGCGTCCAGGGGCCCGCCACAGATACGCAGTATTTT | CSVQGPATDTQYF
many | TRBJ2-2 | 15 | TRBD2 | TRBV7-2 | TGTGCCAGCAGCTTACCTAGCGGGAACACCGGGGAGCTGTTTTTT | CASSLPSGNTGELFF
many | TRBJ1-2 | 15 | TRBD1 | TRBV4-1 | TGCGCCAGCAGACCCCAGGACAGGGAGAACTATGGCTACACCTTC | CASRPQDRENYGYTF
- | TRBJ2-7 | 14 | TRBD1 | TRBV9 | TGTGCCAGCAGCCCCTCCGGGACAGGAGGGGAGCAGTACTTC | CASSPSGTGGEQYF
many | TRBJ1-1 | 14 | TRBD1 | TRBV12-3/TRBV12-4 | TGTGCCAGCAGACCCGGACAGGGGGCGACTGAAGCTTTCTTT | CASRPGQGATEAFF
few | TRBJ1-6 | 16 | - | TRBV7-2 | TGTGCCAGCAGCTTAGGTCGGCAAGAGCATAATTCACCCCTCCACTTT | CASSLGRQEHNSPLHF
many | TRBJ2-1 | 16 | - | TRBV5-6 | TGTGCCAGCAGCTCGGCGGACACAATCTCCTACAATGAGCAGTTCTTC | CASSSADTISYNEQFF
many | TRBJ2-1 | 15 | TRBD2 | TRBV18 | TGTGCCAGCAGTCCCGGGACTAGGATATACAATGAGCAGTTCTTC | CASSPGTRIYNEQFF